This TCR beta chain is drawn from a study of cytomegalovirus exposure and HLA in healthy donors. Of note for this clone: Its matching antigen is unknown.

General observations from the study: Later work found most CMV-associated TCR beta chains apparently HLA-restricted. Most likely, a cluster of highly shared sequence variants arose as a sequencing artifact. TCR beta V- and J-gene trimming was later associated with a missense DCLRE1C variant.

Despite likely unrecorded immune exposures, the donors were nominally healthy at the time of sampling. Trimming shortened V by 2 bases and J by 8 bases, and 9 bases separated the two germline ends. CDR1 MDHEN and CDR2 SYDVKM come from the germline V gene. The CDR3 is made up of 12 amino acids. PCR employed 60 Vbeta and 13 Jbeta primers. This table comes from immunoSEQ multiplex PCR, and its TCRdb copy is limited to in-frame clones, with some not included. The sample features 87,000 or so clones, with 15% in its top ten. The source is a man aged 45 to 65 in good health and CMV-seropositive. Input material: PBMCs. The V call is TRBV28, the J call TRBJ1-2, with TRBD1 as a possible D gene (6 bases). CDR3 sequence (DNA): TGTGCCAGCAGTTTACAGGGGACGGGCTACACCTTC. This encodes CASSLQGTGYTF.